The 7 T cell receptor beta chains below come from one sample, sequenced in a study of Graves' ophthalmopathy and Graves' hyperthyroidism. Investigators amplified TCR beta CDR3 regions from RNA transcripts. HTBI primers were employed in first-round RT-PCR, then a second-round multiplex PCR followed. One entry per CDR3 protein, called by TCRdb with MiXCR from the multiplex PCR reads. This sample has 350,000 to 400,000 distinct CDR3 sequences, with 15% found just once. Sample: peripheral blood. These receptors were collected from a woman aged 18-30 years with stable Graves' hyperthyroidism.

This clonotype was picked up a small number of times. A much more abundant neighbour one base away suggests this may be a read error. The rearrangement joins TRBV29-1 to TRBJ1-1; 7 bases fit TRBD1. Germline assignment: CDR1 SQVTM and CDR2 ANQGSEA. V shed 6 bases and J 1 base; nucleotides not matched to a gene: 8. The CDR3 extends over 14 amino acids. The CDR3 region is CSVSWGQRNTEAFF. The CDR3 DNA sequence: TGCAGCGTATCCTGGGGACAGAGGAACACTGAAGCTTTCTTT.

Many counts were recorded for this clonotype. Written as DNA, the CDR3 is TGTGCCAGCAGACGACAGGGCAATTCACCCCTCCACTTT. Amino acid sequence: CASRRQGNSPLHF. The genes are TRBV6-4 and TRBJ1-6; the match to TRBD1 covers 7 bases. The trim removed 6 bases at V and 7 bases at J, leaving 3 bases unmatched. CDR1 and CDR2 (germline): MRHNA, SNTAGT. The CDR3 has 13 amino acids.

This clonotype was detected ten times or more. The chain carries TRBV28 and TRBJ1-1; 8 bases line up with TRBD1. CDR1 and CDR2 from the germline V gene are MDHEN and SYDVKM. The CDR3 has 15 residues. After removal of 5 bases from V and 1 base from J, the junction contained 6 bases not matched to a gene. The DNA for the CDR3 is TGTGCCAGCAGTCCGCGACAGGGGAGGAACACTGAAGCTTTCTTT. Protein: CASSPRQGRNTEAFF.

This clonotype was seen repeatedly, ten times or more. The chain is built from TRBV6-2 or TRBV6-3 and TRBJ2-7, with D unclear. The V and J ends lost 4 bases and 7 bases respectively, with 14 bases between them. CDR1 and CDR2 from the germline V gene are MNHEY and SVGEGT. This CDR3 comprises 13 residues. CDR3 DNA sequence: TGTGCCAGCAGTTCGAACACCCGATGGGAGCAGTACTTC. This sequence encodes CASSSNTRWEQYF.

This clonotype was observed a few times. The genes are TRBV5-4 and TRBJ2-7, with 8 positions matching TRBD1. V lost 0 bases and J lost 0; bases outside the gene matches: 5. The CDR3 covers 16 residues. Germline CDR1 SGHNT, CDR2 YYREEE (reference sequence). The CDR3 here is CASSLGVDRASYEQYF. The CDR3 coding sequence is TGTGCCAGCAGCTTGGGGGTGGACAGGGCCTCCTACGAGCAGTACTTC.

This clonotype was counted ten times or more. The CDR3 bases are TGTGCCAGCAGCCAAGACCCCCCGGGCTGGACTGAAGCTTTCTTT. It encodes CASSQDPPGWTEAFF. V and J are TRBV14 and TRBJ1-1, with D unresolved. CDR1 is SGHDN and CDR2 is FVKESK in the germline V gene. Deletions cut 0 bases from V and 5 bases from J, with 13 bases between. CDR3 length: 15 amino acids. Supplemented by reference TRBV14 and TRBJ1-1, the full variable domain reads EAGVTQFPSHSVIEKGQTVTLRCDPISGHDNLYWYRRVMGKEIKFLLHFVKESKQDESGMPNNRFLAERTGGTYSTLKVQPAELEDSGVYFCASSQDPPGWTEAFFGQGTRLTVV.

This clonotype was observed many times. The chain is built from TRBV6-5 and TRBJ1-2, with 9 bases fitting TRBD1. CDR1 and CDR2 (germline): MNHEY, SVGAGI. The length of the CDR3 is 15 residues. V shed 6 bases and J 5 bases; nucleotides not matched to a gene: 10. The CDR3 loop is CASSKPGTGSYGYTF. Here the CDR3 DNA reads TGTGCCAGCAGCAAACCCGGGACAGGGTCATATGGCTACACCTTC.